This passage covers 25 T cell receptor beta chains from one sample sequenced in a study of Ad26.COV2.S vaccination and SARS-CoV-2 variants. Treatment given: some 19 received Ad26.COV2.S at low or high dose, single or two shots; about 5 received placebo; per-sample allocation not given. Sampling happened 63 days after the first vaccine or placebo injection. Only in-frame clones appear in the TCRdb table, and some are missing; sequencing was by immunoSEQ multiplex PCR. Of approximately 500,000 clones in the sample, 70% to 90% were seen once. This specimen consisted of peripheral blood, obtained in a trial of Ad26.COV2.S vaccine versus placebo. The receptors were gathered from a person aged 18-60 years who received the Ad26.COV2.S COVID-19 vaccine or a placebo.

The chain uses TRBV6-2 or TRBV6-3 and TRBJ2-7, with D unclear. The V end lost 4 bases, the J end lost 7 bases, and 8 bases lay between the germline ends. The CDR3 consists of 11 residues. CDR1 is MNHEY, CDR2 SVGEGT, per germline. In nucleotides, the CDR3 is TGTGCCAGCAGTTCCCGGTGGGAGCAGTACTTC. Translation: CASSSRWEQYF.

Details on this clone: This CDR3 is also generated by other DNA sequences in the sample. The chain combines TRBV29-1 with TRBJ1-1; D unresolved. The V end lost 1 base, the J end lost 0 bases, and 3 bases lay between the germline ends. The CDR3 is 12 residues long. Germline V lookup: CDR1 SQVTM, CDR2 ANQGSEA. The CDR3 DNA sequence: TGCAGCGTTGAAGGCGTGAACACTGAAGCTTTCTTT. Its protein is CSVEGVNTEAFF.

The chain combines TRBV5-1 with TRBJ1-1; no firm D call. Germline V gene data show CDR1 as SGHRS and CDR2 as YFSETQ. Trimming took off 0 bases at V and 0 bases at J, with 6 bases between the two ends. This CDR3 is 14 amino acids long. The CDR3 reads CASSLVRLNTEAFF. The CDR3 nucleotides are TGCGCCAGCAGCTTGGTGCGGCTGAACACTGAAGCTTTCTTT.

This clone was recorded a few times. V gene TRBV5-4 combines with J gene TRBJ1-6, with no clear D. The germline V gene encodes CDR1 SGHNT and CDR2 YYREEE (reference sequence). Trimming took off 2 bases at V and 0 bases at J, with 6 bases between the two ends. The CDR3 covers 15 residues. The CDR3 DNA reads as TGTGCCAGCAGCTTCCGGAGCTCCTATAATTCACCCCTCCACTTT. Its protein is CASSFRSSYNSPLHF.

The chain has TRBV10-3 and TRBJ2-2, with D possibly matching TRBD1 (7 bases). With 6 bases removed from V and 5 bases from J, the gap between germline ends came to 16 bases. CDR3 length equals 15 residues. In germline, CDR1 is ENHRY, CDR2 SYGVKD. Here the CDR3 reads CAIRGTAGGTGELFF. The DNA of the CDR3 is TGTGCCATCAGGGGGACAGCCGGAGGGACCGGGGAGCTGTTTTTT.

The chain has TRBV11-1 and TRBJ1-1, with 7 bases fitting TRBD1. This CDR3 region has 16 residues. Germline CDR1 is SGHAT and CDR2 is FQDESV (reference sequence). Trimming took 1 base from V and 4 from J; bases not matched to a gene: 9. The chain's CDR3 is CASSLGSGGGITEAFF. CDR3 nucleotides: TGTGCCAGCAGCTTAGGATCTGGAGGGGGCATCACTGAAGCTTTCTTT.

V gene TRBV30 combines with J gene TRBJ2-7; possibly TRBD1 for D (6 bases). In germline, CDR1 is GTSNPN, CDR2 SVGIG (reference sequence). The V end was cut by 4 bases, the J end by 12 bases, with 16 bases between. CDR3 length equals 11 residues. CDR3 loop: CAWIVQGKPYF. DNA for the CDR3: TGTGCCTGGATTGTGCAGGGGAAGCCGTACTTC.

This chain links TRBV3-1 (or the pseudogene TRBV3-2) with TRBJ1-2; no reliable D call. This CDR3 spans 14 amino acids. CDR1 LGHDT and CDR2 YNNKEL come from the germline V gene (reference sequence). Trimming pared 4 bases from V and 0 bases from J, leaving 9 bases between. CDR3 loop: CASSPRYTNYGYTF. CDR3 DNA sequence: TGTGCCAGCAGCCCCCGATATACTAACTATGGCTACACCTTC.

The rearrangement uses TRBV10-3 and TRBJ2-2; 7 bases are shared with TRBD2. This CDR3 has 11 amino acids. In germline, CDR1 is ENHRY, CDR2 SYGVKD. The CDR3: CAVRGAGELFF. The CDR3 DNA reads TGTGCGGTCCGGGGGGCCGGGGAGCTGTTTTTT.

This chain links TRBV14 with TRBJ2-5; D tentatively fits TRBD1 or TRBD2 (5 bases each). V lost 3 bases and J 0 bases, leaving 11 bases between the germline ends. Germline CDR1 is SGHDN and CDR2 is FVKESK. There are 15 residues in the CDR3. The CDR3 DNA follows: TGTGCCAGCAGCCAGGGACCTCAGTACCAAGAGACCCAGTACTTC. Translated, it gives CASSQGPQYQETQYF.

The V gene is TRBV4-3, the J gene TRBJ1-6; D is possibly TRBD1 (6 bases). There are 14 residues in the CDR3. Germline CDR1 is LGHNA and CDR2 is YSLEER. Trimming cost V 0 bases and J 12 bases, with 12 bases left between them. Written as DNA, the CDR3 is TGCGCCAGCAGCCAAGAGGGGGCGCGCGGACCCCTCCACTTT. Translation gives CASSQEGARGPLHF.

This sequence joins TRBV7-2 and TRBJ2-7; D is unresolved. Germline CDR1 is SGHTA and CDR2 is FQGNSA. This CDR3 is built from 14 residues. Trimming shortened V by 1 base and J by 3 bases, and 10 bases separated the two germline ends. CDR3 region: CASSLVGFGYEQYF. Here the CDR3 DNA reads TGTGCCAGCAGCTTAGTGGGTTTTGGCTACGAGCAGTACTTC. Combining the CDR3 with reference TRBV7-2 and TRBJ2-7 gives the whole variable domain GAGVSQSPSNKVTEKGKDVELRCDPISGHTALYWYRQSLGQGLEFLIYFQGNSAPDKSGLPSDRFSAERTGGSVSTLTIQRTQQEDSAVYLCASSLVGFGYEQYFGPGTRLTVT.

The CDR3: CASTIGTSQETQYF. CDR3 nucleotide sequence: TGTGCCAGCACCATCGGGACTAGTCAAGAGACCCAGTACTTC. The chain carries TRBV2 and TRBJ2-5, with 8 bases lining up with TRBD2. Germline CDR1 is SNHLY and CDR2 is FYNNEI. J was trimmed by 2 bases and V by 7 bases; bases with no gene match: 6. The CDR3 runs to 14 residues. Drawing the rest from reference TRBV2 and TRBJ2-5, the complete variable domain is EPEVTQTPSHQVTQMGQEVILRCVPISNHLYFYWYRQILGQKVEFLVSFYNNEISEKSEIFDDQFSVERPDGSNFTLKIRSTKLEDSAMYFCASTIGTSQETQYFGPGTRLLVL.

Here the CDR3 reads CASSLETVNEQFF. CDR3 coding DNA: TGTGCCAGCAGCTTGGAGACAGTTAATGAGCAGTTCTTC. The chain links TRBV5-4 to TRBJ2-1; a weak D match, TRBD1 (5 bases). Germline CDR1 and CDR2: SGHNT and YYREEE (reference sequence). This CDR3 has 13 residues. V shed 0 bases and J shed 7 bases, with 8 bases lying between them.

V is TRBV6-2 or TRBV6-3 and J is TRBJ2-5; a possible D gene is TRBD2 (6 bases). Trimming left V 0 bases short and J 5 bases short, with 16 bases between. Germline loops: CDR1 MNHEY, CDR2 SVGEGT. The CDR3 is made up of 16 amino acids. CDR3 sequence (DNA): TGTGCCAGCAGTTACTCTGGACTACCGCTTTGGGAGACCCAGTACTTC. It is translated as CASSYSGLPLWETQYF.

The chain uses TRBV27 and TRBJ2-5, with a possible D match to TRBD2 (6 bases). Per germline, CDR1 MNHEY and CDR2 SMNVEV (reference sequence). The ends were cut back, 6 bases at V and 7 bases at J, with 21 bases in the middle. The CDR3 has 15 amino acids. This CDR3 reads CASSPVGGAFVTQYF. The CDR3 bases are TGTGCCAGCAGCCCAGTCGGAGGGGCGTTCGTGACCCAGTACTTC.

The chain is built from TRBV4-2 and TRBJ2-3, with 11 nucleotides matching TRBD2. The trim removed 1 base at V and 4 bases at J, leaving 7 bases unmatched. The CDR3 has 17 amino acids. CDR1 LGHNA and CDR2 YNFKEQ come from the germline V gene. In DNA, the CDR3 is TGTGCCAGCAGCCAAGGGAGACTAGCGGGATCCGCAGATACGCAGTATTTT. It specifies CASSQGRLAGSADTQYF.

The chain links TRBV5-1 to TRBJ2-7, with 8 bases matching TRBD1. The ends lost 3 bases at V and 3 bases at J; junction bases unmatched: 8. The CDR3 length is 15 residues. The V gene's germline CDR1 is SGHRS and CDR2 YFSETQ. The CDR3 spells CASSWGQVGFYEQYF. CDR3 nucleotide sequence: TGCGCCAGCAGCTGGGGACAGGTCGGATTCTACGAGCAGTACTTC. Full variable domain (missing parts from reference TRBV5-1 and TRBJ2-7): KAGVTQTPRYLIKTRGQQVTLSCSPISGHRSVSWYQQTPGQGLQFLFEYFSETQRNKGNFPGRFSGRQFSNSRSEMNVSTLELGDSALYLCASSWGQVGFYEQYFGPGTRLTVT.

The chain couples TRBV12-3 or TRBV12-4 to TRBJ1-6, with D perhaps TRBD1 (6 bases). The CDR3 has 13 residues. V lost 4 bases and J 8 bases, leaving 9 bases between the germline ends. In nucleotides, the CDR3 is TGTGCCAGCAGTTGGAACAGGGATTCACCCCTCCACTTT. Its translation is CASSWNRDSPLHF.

This chain links TRBV28 with TRBJ2-7, with 8 bases matching TRBD2. Germline trimming cut 3 bases from V and 9 bases from J; bases unmatched to any gene: 10. The CDR3 length is 14 residues. The germline V gene has CDR1 MDHEN and CDR2 SYDVKM. The CDR3 region is CASSFPGGPMMQYF. The CDR3 DNA sequence: TGTGCCAGCAGTTTTCCGGGAGGGCCTATGATGCAGTACTTC. Full variable domain (outside the CDR3, taken from reference TRBV28 and TRBJ2-7): DVKVTQSSRYLVKRTGEKVFLECVQDMDHENMFWYRQDPGLGLRLIYFSYDVKMKEKGDIPEGYSVSREKKERFSLILESASTNQTSMYLCASSFPGGPMMQYFGPGTRLTVT.

The chain couples TRBV9 to TRBJ1-2; D might be TRBD1 (5 bases). CDR1 and CDR2 (germline): SGDLS, YYNGEE. The V end lost 0 bases, the J end lost 1 base, and 10 bases lay between the germline ends. CDR3 length equals 15 residues. The CDR3 loop is CASSVGAGNNYGYTF. The CDR3 nucleotides read TGTGCCAGCAGCGTAGGGGCAGGGAATAACTATGGCTACACCTTC.

This sequence joins TRBV28 and TRBJ2-3; a possible D gene is TRBD1 (7 bases). CDR1 and CDR2 (germline): MDHEN, SYDVKM. V was clipped by 6 bases and J by 6 bases, with 19 bases between them. The CDR3 loop spans 15 amino acids. The CDR3 reads CASSLRQGGVDTQYF. The DNA of the CDR3 is TGTGCCAGCAGCCTCCGACAGGGAGGTGTGGATACGCAGTATTTT.

CDR3 sequence reads: CAWSVGGTQALPFF. CDR3 nucleotides: TGTGCCTGGAGTGTTGGGGGGACCCAGGCTTTGCCGTTCTTC. This chain connects TRBV30 to TRBJ2-1; D is possibly TRBD2 (6 bases). This CDR3 has 14 residues. Germline V CDR1 and CDR2: GTSNPN, SVGIG (reference sequence). V lost 0 bases, J lost 15 bases, and 21 bases lay in between.

V is TRBV6-5 and J is TRBJ1-5, with 7 bases matching TRBD1. J was trimmed by 5 bases and V by 7 bases; bases with no gene match: 5. The CDR3 sequence is 13 residues long. Per the germline V gene, CDR1 is MNHEY and CDR2 is SVGAGI. CDR3 nucleotides: TGTGCCAGCAACCGAGGGGGCTATCAGCCCCAGCATTTT. Translating it yields CASNRGGYQPQHF.

The V gene is TRBV2, the J gene TRBJ2-1; 9 nucleotides match TRBD2. Trimming at V came to 11 bases and at J to 6 bases, leaving 11 bases not matched to a gene. This CDR3 region has 14 residues. Germline values: CDR1 SNHLY, CDR2 FYNNEI. CDR3 residues: CAPARLAGVNEQFF. Written as DNA, the CDR3 is TGTGCCCCAGCAAGATTAGCGGGAGTCAATGAGCAGTTCTTC.